The 15 T cell receptor beta chains in this list originate from one sample, sequenced in a study of naive and memory T cell subsets. An equimolar mix of two oligonucleotides served as the beta constant-region primer for TRBC1 and TRBC2. In TCRdb, the UMI-ligation and nested PCR reads were re-called with MiXCR into one record per CDR3 protein. The repertoire holds 120,000 to 150,000 distinct CDR3 sequences, with about 15% as singletons. Sample: naive CD4+ T cells from blood. Receptors were obtained from a human donor in good health.

The V call is TRBV10-3, the J call TRBJ2-3; D remains unclear. CDR3 length: 17 amino acids. Looked up from germline, CDR1 is ENHRY and CDR2 is SYGVKD. Trimming pared 0 bases from V and 2 bases from J, leaving 15 bases between. CDR3 protein: CAISESKGKGSTDTQYF. In DNA form, the CDR3 reads TGTGCCATCAGTGAGTCGAAGGGTAAAGGGTCCACAGATACGCAGTATTTT.

The V and J genes are TRBV29-1 and TRBJ2-3, with D possibly being TRBD1 or TRBD2 (6 bases each). The CDR3 runs 15 residues. Germline V gene data show CDR1 as SQVTM and CDR2 as ANQGSEA. The ends were cut back, 7 bases at V and 4 bases at J, with 21 bases in the middle. The DNA of the CDR3 is TGCAGCGCCCTAGGGGACAAGGGAGGTGCAGATACGCAGTATTTT. It is translated as CSALGDKGGADTQYF.

In its sample, this clonotype was seen a few times. The chain combines TRBV20-1 with TRBJ1-5; no clear D gene. With 3 bases removed from V and 0 bases from J, the gap between germline ends came to 9 bases. Germline V CDR1 and CDR2: DFQATT, SNEGSKA (reference sequence). This CDR3 spans 14 amino acids. DNA for the CDR3: TGCAGTGCTAGTGCCGGGGATAGCAATCAGCCCCAGCATTTT. The encoded protein is CSASAGDSNQPQHF.

This clonotype occurred a few times. In DNA form, the CDR3 reads TGTGCCAGCAGCGACGTGACAGCTAACACCGGGGAGCTGTTTTTT. It codes for CASSDVTANTGELFF. The rearrangement uses TRBV12-3 or TRBV12-4 and TRBJ2-2; D is possibly TRBD1 (5 bases). V shed 6 bases and J shed 2 bases, with 13 bases lying between them. This CDR3 contains 15 residues.

This clonotype was recorded a few times. This chain joins TRBV9 and TRBJ2-5; 10 positions match TRBD2. V shed 0 bases and J 5 bases; nucleotides not matched to a gene: 4. Germline CDR1 and CDR2: SGDLS and YYNGEE. This CDR3 is 15 amino acids long. The CDR3 is CASSVVAGGSETQYF. In nucleotides, the CDR3 is TGTGCCAGCAGCGTAGTAGCGGGAGGAAGTGAGACCCAGTACTTC. Drawing the rest from reference TRBV9 and TRBJ2-5, the complete variable domain is DSGVTQTPKHLITATGQRVTLRCSPRSGDLSVYWYQQSLDQGLQFLIQYYNGEERAKGNILERFSAQQFPDLHSELNLSSLELGDSALYFCASSVVAGGSETQYFGPGTRLLVL.

This chain links TRBV2 with TRBJ1-1; TRBD1 aligns across 8 bases. Germline CDR1 reads SNHLY; CDR2 reads FYNNEI. The CDR3 contains 13 residues. J lost 3 bases, V lost 7 bases, and 4 bases had no gene match. CDR3 coding DNA: TGTGCCAGCAAACAGGACAGGGACACTGAAGCTTTCTTT. Protein product: CASKQDRDTEAFF.

The CDR3 sequence: CASSLEGLVLRDTGELFF. CDR3 DNA sequence: TGTGCCAGCAGCTTGGAGGGACTAGTATTACGGGACACCGGGGAGCTGTTTTTT. The chain couples TRBV5-4 to TRBJ2-2; 8 bases line up with TRBD2. Germline V gives CDR1 SGHNT, CDR2 YYREEE (reference sequence). J lost 3 bases, V lost 0 bases, and 10 bases had no gene match. The CDR3 length is 18 residues.

This clonotype was counted between two and nine times. The chain recombines TRBV12-3 or TRBV12-4 with TRBJ1-1; the D is unclear. Trimming took 7 bases from V and 4 from J, leaving 10 bases between them. The CDR3 length is 12 residues. CDR3 region: CASTAGITEAFF. CDR3 DNA: TGTGCCAGCACAGCGGGGATCACTGAAGCTTTCTTT.

This clonotype was counted a few times. The CDR3 nucleotides are TGTGCCAGCGGAAGGCGGCAGGGGGTCGGCGAGCAGTACTTC. It codes for CASGRRQGVGEQYF. V and J are TRBV18 and TRBJ2-7; 7 bases align to TRBD1. The CDR3 length is 14 residues. Germline CDR1 and CDR2: KGHSH and LQKENI. The J segment lost 6 bases and the V segment lost 8 bases, leaving 13 bases of the junction unmatched.

The sample holds a few counts of this clonotype. The V and J genes are TRBV6-5 and TRBJ2-5; D gene unclear. Germline V gene sequence: CDR1 MNHEY, CDR2 SVGAGI. CDR3 length: 12 residues. V lost 6 bases and J lost 1, with 6 bases in between. CDR3 sequence: CASSRSQETQYF. CDR3 nucleotide sequence: TGTGCCAGCAGCCGCAGCCAAGAGACCCAGTACTTC.

This clonotype was seen only a few times. In nucleotides, the CDR3 is TGCAGCGTTGAAGTCCTTGGGACCACCTCGTTCTTC. Its translation: CSVEVLGTTSFF. J is TRBJ2-1 and V is TRBV29-1; D is possibly TRBD1 or TRBD2 (5 bases each). In germline, CDR1 is SQVTM, CDR2 ANQGSEA. The CDR3 is made up of 12 amino acids. Trimming cost V 1 base and J 15 bases, with 16 bases left between them.

V gene TRBV29-1 combines with J gene TRBJ2-2; weak D call: TRBD2 (5 bases). V was shortened by 2 bases and J by 1 base, with 8 bases between the two germline ends. This CDR3 contains 14 residues. Germline V gives CDR1 SQVTM, CDR2 ANQGSEA. The CDR3: CSVEISENTGELFF. The DNA of the CDR3 is TGCAGCGTTGAAATTAGCGAGAACACCGGGGAGCTGTTTTTT.

The J gene is TRBJ2-3, the V gene TRBV7-2; TRBD2 agrees at 11 bases. CDR1 is SGHTA and CDR2 is FQGNSA in the germline V gene. This CDR3 has 13 amino acids. Here the CDR3 DNA reads TGTTCCATTAGCGGGAGGGCCGGAGATACGCAGTATTTT. This encodes CSISGRAGDTQYF. The variable domain in full, completed from reference TRBV7-2 and TRBJ2-3, reads GAGVSQSPSNKVTEKGKDVELRCDPISGHTALYWYRQSLGQGLEFLIYFQGNSAPDKSGLPSDRFSAERTGGSVSTLTIQRTQQEDSAVYLCSISGRAGDTQYFGPGTRLTVL.

This clonotype was recorded a few times. This chain links TRBV3-1 with TRBJ1-1, with D perhaps matching TRBD1 (5 bases). Trimming cost V 7 bases and J 3 bases, with 12 bases left between them. The CDR3 has 13 residues. Germline CDR1 reads LGHDT; CDR2 reads YNNKEL (reference sequence). In DNA form, the CDR3 reads TGTGCCAGCAACACCCGGGACGACACTGAAGCTTTCTTT. Its protein is CASNTRDDTEAFF. Supplemented by reference TRBV3-1 and TRBJ1-1, the full variable domain reads DTAVSQTPKYLVTQMGNDKSIKCEQNLGHDTMYWYKQDSKKFLKIMFSYNNKELIINETVPNRFSPKSPDKAHLNLHINSLELGDSAVYFCASNTRDDTEAFFGQGTRLTVV.

The J gene is TRBJ1-1, the V gene TRBV2; D remains unclear. The CDR3 has 12 amino acids. CDR1 is SNHLY and CDR2 is FYNNEI in the germline V gene. V was pared by 5 bases and J by 10 bases, with 14 bases between. CDR3: CASSRYVLGAFF. The CDR3, as DNA: TGTGCCAGCAGTCGTTATGTCCTCGGAGCTTTCTTT.